Detailed here is one T cell receptor (beta chain). CDR1 and CDR2 (germline): MDHEN, SYDVKM. The CDR3 sequence is 10 residues long. V was clipped by 10 bases and J by 10 bases, with 13 bases between them. Method: immunoSEQ multiplex PCR; TCRdb's copy keeps in-frame clones and lacks some. The table includes 210,000 or so clones, approximately 80% detected once. The sample is drawn from a study of blood T cell repertoires in COVID-19. The sample comprised PBMCs or T cells enriched from blood (not recorded which). The chain has TRBV28 and TRBJ1-1, with a possible D match to TRBD1 (6 bases). The sequence was obtained from a man aged 25-45 years with acute COVID-19. The CDR3, as DNA: TGTGCCACTTATTTCAGGGGAGCTTTCTTT. Its protein is CATYFRGAFF.